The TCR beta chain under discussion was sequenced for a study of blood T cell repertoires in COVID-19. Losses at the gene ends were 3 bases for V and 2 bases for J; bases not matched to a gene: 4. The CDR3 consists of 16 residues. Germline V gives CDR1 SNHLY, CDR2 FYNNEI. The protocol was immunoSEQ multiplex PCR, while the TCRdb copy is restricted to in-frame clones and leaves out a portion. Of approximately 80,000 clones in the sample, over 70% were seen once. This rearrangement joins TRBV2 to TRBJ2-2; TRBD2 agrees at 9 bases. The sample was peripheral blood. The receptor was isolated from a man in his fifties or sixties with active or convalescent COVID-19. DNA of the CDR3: TGTGCCAGCAGTGACAGGCGGGGGGGCAACACCGGGGAGCTGTTTTTT. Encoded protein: CASSDRRGGNTGELFF.